This T cell receptor (beta chain) was retrieved from a study of T-cell reconstitution after alpha-beta-depleted transplantation in children. Points from the study as a whole: About two months after transplant, alpha-beta T cells reportedly came from several hundred expanded graft clones. T-cell counts and diversity at one year post-transplant came mainly from newly produced T cells.

The CDR3 has 14 amino acids. V dropped 3 bases and J dropped 7 bases, with 13 bases sitting between them. Library preparation (for TCRbeta) was performed with unique molecular identifiers. TCRdb redid the calling of the PCR reads with MiXCR, one entry per CDR3 protein. The data contain fewer than 700,000 distinct CDR3 sequences, 10% to 15% of them seen just once; the ten biggest clones take up approximately 2.1%. With regard to this clonotype: What it binds is unknown.

V is TRBV12-3 or TRBV12-4 and J is TRBJ2-1; tentative D call: TRBD2 (5 bases). The clonotype comes from a male patient under 18 who had a stem cell transplant for acute myeloid leukemia, so the T cells may come from the graft donor. The specimen comprised PBMCs, mostly from graft donor cells, sampled 360 days after TCRalphabeta/CD19-depleted stem cell transplant. The CDR3 DNA reads as TGTGCCAGCAGTTTTACCGGGAATGGTAATGAGCAGTTCTTC. Amino acids: CASSFTGNGNEQFF.